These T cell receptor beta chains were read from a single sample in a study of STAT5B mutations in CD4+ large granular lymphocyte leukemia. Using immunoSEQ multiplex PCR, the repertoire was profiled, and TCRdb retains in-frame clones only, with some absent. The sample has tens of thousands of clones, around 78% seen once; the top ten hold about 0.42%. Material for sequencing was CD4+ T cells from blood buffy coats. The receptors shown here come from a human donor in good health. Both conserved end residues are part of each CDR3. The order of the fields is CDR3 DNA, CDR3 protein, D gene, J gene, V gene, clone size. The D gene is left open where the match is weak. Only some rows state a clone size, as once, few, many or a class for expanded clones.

DNA: TGTGCCAGCAGCTCAGGGGAGTACGAGCAGTACTTC
CDR3: CASSSGEYEQYF
D: -
J: TRBJ2-7
V: TRBV7-9
size: -

DNA: TGTGCCACCGGGATACCTCCCGGCTACACCTTC
CDR3: CATGIPPGYTF
D: -
J: TRBJ1-2
V: TRBV15
size: -

DNA: TGTGCCAGCAGGTCCTCGGCGCCTCCAACTAATGAAAAACTGTTTTTT
CDR3: CASRSSAPPTNEKLFF
D: -
J: TRBJ1-4
V: TRBV28
size: -

DNA: TGTGCCAGTAGTGTAAGCCAGAGCACAGATACGCAGTATTTT
CDR3: CASSVSQSTDTQYF
D: -
J: TRBJ2-3
V: TRBV19
size: -

DNA: TGCGCCAGCGGGCAACCACTGGCGGCGGTCACAGATACGCAGTATTTT
CDR3: CASGQPLAAVTDTQYF
D: -
J: TRBJ2-3
V: TRBV10-2
size: -

DNA: TGTGCCAGCAGCATCGGACAGGGGGATCAGCCCCAGCATTTT
CDR3: CASSIGQGDQPQHF
D: TRBD1
J: TRBJ1-5
V: TRBV5-8
size: -

DNA: TGTGCCAGCAGTTTTAACCCTAGGGGGAGTAAGCAGTACTTC
CDR3: CASSFNPRGSKQYF
D: -
J: TRBJ2-7
V: TRBV27
size: -

DNA: TGTGCCAGCAGTTACTCGTTCCACAATGAGCAGTTCTTC
CDR3: CASSYSFHNEQFF
D: -
J: TRBJ2-1
V: TRBV6-6
size: -

DNA: TGTGCCAGCAGATCCTCCGGCCCTCATGAAAAACTGTTTTTT
CDR3: CASRSSGPHEKLFF
D: -
J: TRBJ1-4
V: TRBV27
size: -

DNA: TGTGCCAGCAGCGAAATGTCTGGAAACACCATATATTTT
CDR3: CASSEMSGNTIYF
D: -
J: TRBJ1-3
V: TRBV9
size: -

DNA: TGCAGCGTTCGGCCAGGGGCTGGCACTGAAGCTTTCTTT
CDR3: CSVRPGAGTEAFF
D: -
J: TRBJ1-1
V: TRBV29-1
size: -

DNA: TGTGCCAGTAGTCTACTCCAGGGTAGCAAGAGAGCTGAGCAGTTCTTC
CDR3: CASSLLQGSKRAEQFF
D: -
J: TRBJ2-1
V: TRBV19
size: few

DNA: TGTGCCAGCAGTTTAAAGCAGGGCTGGAATCAGCCCCAGCATTTT
CDR3: CASSLKQGWNQPQHF
D: -
J: TRBJ1-5
V: TRBV28
size: -

DNA: TGCGCCAGCAGCTTGGGGCAGGGGGCAGCAGCTAATGAAAAACTGTTTTTT
CDR3: CASSLGQGAAANEKLFF
D: TRBD1
J: TRBJ1-4
V: TRBV5-1
size: -

DNA: TGTGCCAGCAGTTTGGTCCCTCGTAACTATGGCTACACCTTC
CDR3: CASSLVPRNYGYTF
D: -
J: TRBJ1-2
V: TRBV28
size: -

DNA: TGTGCCAGCAGCTTGGTCGGTCAGGGGGCCTCAGCTAACTATGGCTACACCTTC
CDR3: CASSLVGQGASANYGYTF
D: TRBD1
J: TRBJ1-2
V: TRBV5-6
size: -

DNA: TGTGCCAGCAGCTTAGGCGGCGGGTCCCCCTACGAGCAGTACTTC
CDR3: CASSLGGGSPYEQYF
D: -
J: TRBJ2-7
V: TRBV7-2
size: -

DNA: TGCGCCAGCAGCCAAGTGTATAGGGGCGGCTACACCTTC
CDR3: CASSQVYRGGYTF
D: -
J: TRBJ1-2
V: TRBV4-1
size: -

DNA: TGTGCCAGCAGGACCCCAGGGGACTACGAGCAGTACTTC
CDR3: CASRTPGDYEQYF
D: -
J: TRBJ2-7
V: TRBV6-6
size: -

DNA: TGCGCCAGCAGCCAAGATCCCAACAGGGCCGAGCAGTACTTC
CDR3: CASSQDPNRAEQYF
D: -
J: TRBJ2-7
V: TRBV4-1
size: -

DNA: TGTGCCAGCAGCTCCGGGGCTTCCTACGAGCAGTACTTC
CDR3: CASSSGASYEQYF
D: -
J: TRBJ2-7
V: TRBV7-9
size: -

DNA: TGTGCCAGCTCACCACCGAGAGAGGGGAGCTCCTACAATGAGCAGTTCTTC
CDR3: CASSPPREGSSYNEQFF
D: -
J: TRBJ2-1
V: TRBV18
size: -

DNA: TGTGCCAGCAGCTTCTCCTGGGAAAACTATGGCTACACCTTC
CDR3: CASSFSWENYGYTF
D: -
J: TRBJ1-2
V: TRBV9
size: -

DNA: TGCGCCAGCAGCTTGGAAGGGACAGGGGCCTTTGGCTACACCTTC
CDR3: CASSLEGTGAFGYTF
D: TRBD1
J: TRBJ1-2
V: TRBV5-1
size: -

DNA: TGTGCCAGCAGCTTAGATGGCGTTTCCGGGGAGCTGTTTTTT
CDR3: CASSLDGVSGELFF
D: -
J: TRBJ2-2
V: TRBV11-3
size: -

DNA: TGTGCCAGCAGACTACACGGGAGAGGCGGGGAGCTGTTTTTT
CDR3: CASRLHGRGGELFF
D: -
J: TRBJ2-2
V: TRBV6-5
size: -

DNA: TGTGCCAGCAGCTTGGATCGACGGGACCCAGGGTTCTTC
CDR3: CASSLDRRDPGFF
D: -
J: TRBJ2-1
V: TRBV5-4
size: -

DNA: TGTGCCAGCAGCCAAGATTGGGGCACTAGCGGGAGGCCCGGGGAGCTGTTTTTT
CDR3: CASSQDWGTSGRPGELFF
D: TRBD2
J: TRBJ2-2
V: TRBV4-2
size: -

DNA: TGTGCCAGCAGTTTGGGTAACTATGGCTACACCTTC
CDR3: CASSLGNYGYTF
D: -
J: TRBJ1-2
V: TRBV28
size: -

DNA: TGTGCCAGCAGTGAACCGACAGGTGCAGCAGGTTACGAGCAGTACTTC
CDR3: CASSEPTGAAGYEQYF
D: -
J: TRBJ2-7
V: TRBV2
size: -

DNA: TGTGCCAGCAGCCTTCCCCCGGCTGGTCCCTTGGAGCAGTACTTC
CDR3: CASSLPPAGPLEQYF
D: -
J: TRBJ2-7
V: TRBV5-4
size: -

DNA: TGTGCCAGCAGCTTAAGTAGGAACATACAAGAGACCCAGTACTTC
CDR3: CASSLSRNIQETQYF
D: -
J: TRBJ2-5
V: TRBV11-2
size: -

DNA: TGTGCCAGCAGCTTGGCCAGCGGAGAGGGGTACGAGCAGTACTTC
CDR3: CASSLASGEGYEQYF
D: -
J: TRBJ2-7
V: TRBV5-8
size: -

DNA: TGTGCCACCAGCAGAGCCTCCCGGGTAGACGGCTGCACCTTC
CDR3: CATSRASRVDGCTF
D: -
J: TRBJ1-2
V: TRBV15
size: -

DNA: TGTGCCAGCAGTCCTTCGTGGCAGGGATCCTACGAGCAGTACTTC
CDR3: CASSPSWQGSYEQYF
D: -
J: TRBJ2-7
V: TRBV28
size: -

DNA: TGTGCCAGCAGCTCAACATGGACAGGGAATCCTGGCTACACCTTC
CDR3: CASSSTWTGNPGYTF
D: TRBD1
J: TRBJ1-2
V: TRBV11-1
size: few

DNA: TGTGCCAGCTCACGATTCTCTAGCGCGGGGGCAGAGACCCAGTACTTC
CDR3: CASSRFSSAGAETQYF
D: -
J: TRBJ2-5
V: TRBV18
size: -

DNA: TGCGCCAGCAGCCAAGACGGGACTAGCGGGGATGAGCAGTTCTTC
CDR3: CASSQDGTSGDEQFF
D: TRBD2
J: TRBJ2-1
V: TRBV4-3
size: -

DNA: TGTGCCAGCAGCCAAGACAGGGTTCAGTACGAGCAGTACTTC
CDR3: CASSQDRVQYEQYF
D: TRBD1
J: TRBJ2-7
V: TRBV7-8
size: -

DNA: TGTGCCAGCAGCTTAATGATGGTGTCTGAAGCTTTCTTT
CDR3: CASSLMMVSEAFF
D: -
J: TRBJ1-1
V: TRBV11-2
size: -

DNA: TGCGCCAGCAGCCAATCCGGTTCTGCGGGATACGAGCAGTACTTC
CDR3: CASSQSGSAGYEQYF
D: -
J: TRBJ2-7
V: TRBV4-3
size: once

DNA: TGTGCCAGCAGTGAACCGGCAGGGACAGGGAACAATCAGCCCCAGCATTTT
CDR3: CASSEPAGTGNNQPQHF
D: TRBD1
J: TRBJ1-5
V: TRBV2
size: -

DNA: TGCGCCAGCAGCCAAGATCCAAGGGCCCTCCCATACGAGCAGTACTTC
CDR3: CASSQDPRALPYEQYF
D: -
J: TRBJ2-7
V: TRBV4-3
size: -

DNA: TGTGCCAGCAGTACCTCCGGACAGGGAAACACCATATATTTT
CDR3: CASSTSGQGNTIYF
D: -
J: TRBJ1-3
V: TRBV28
size: -

DNA: TGTGCCAGCAGCTTAGACAGTAGGGGGCTTAGCGGGAGTTTTTTTCGCGAGCAGTTCTTC
CDR3: CASSLDSRGLSGSFFREQFF
D: TRBD2
J: TRBJ2-1
V: TRBV11-2
size: -

DNA: TGTGCCAGTAGTTCCCGTCCAAACAGACGGAGCACAGATACGCAGTATTTT
CDR3: CASSSRPNRRSTDTQYF
D: -
J: TRBJ2-3
V: TRBV19
size: -

DNA: TGTGCCTGGAGTTCTTTCGGGGCCAACGTCCTGACTTTC
CDR3: CAWSSFGANVLTF
D: -
J: TRBJ2-6
V: TRBV30
size: -

DNA: TGCAGCGTTGAAGTCCGGACAGGTTCTCTGGACGAGCAGTACTTC
CDR3: CSVEVRTGSLDEQYF
D: TRBD1
J: TRBJ2-7
V: TRBV29-1
size: -

DNA: TGTGCCAGCAGTGCGGTCGGGGGGACTGAAGCTTTCTTT
CDR3: CASSAVGGTEAFF
D: -
J: TRBJ1-1
V: TRBV6-1
size: -